These 5 T cell receptor beta chains were sequenced from one sample in a study of TIL therapy for anti-PD-1-resistant metastatic lung cancer. The time point is: pre-treatment sample, taken before nivolumab and TIL therapy. The libraries were made with immunoSEQ v3. Measured with immunoSEQ multiplex PCR; TCRdb has only the in-frame clones, and not every one. The sample carries some 50,000 clones, roughly 85% recorded once. This specimen was blood, taken at baseline. These receptors were obtained from a man aged 65 to 85 with non-small cell lung cancer.

This sequence joins TRBV27 and TRBJ2-7; 10 bases are shared with TRBD2. Germline V gives CDR1 MNHEY, CDR2 SMNVEV (reference sequence). The trim removed 2 bases at V and 5 bases at J, leaving 6 bases unmatched. The CDR3 has 15 amino acids. The CDR3 region has the DNA TGTGCCAGCAGTTTAACTAGCGGGAAGTGGGACGAGCAGTACTTC. Its translation is CASSLTSGKWDEQYF.

The chain employs TRBV7-8 and TRBJ2-6; TRBD1 matches at 10 bases. V dropped 5 bases and J dropped 2; count of bases not matched to a gene: 6. Germline V gives CDR1 SGHVS, CDR2 FQNEAQ. There are 17 residues in the CDR3. The CDR3 sequence is CASSPGTGVPGANVLTF. Written as DNA, the CDR3 is TGTGCCAGCAGCCCCGGGACAGGGGTTCCTGGGGCCAACGTCCTGACTTTC.

The gene calls are TRBV29-1 and TRBJ2-1; the match to TRBD2 covers 9 bases. CDR3 size: 13 residues. Germline-derived CDR1 and CDR2 are SQVTM and ANQGSEA. This CDR3 is CRLFSGRTHEQFF. CDR3 nucleotides: TGCAGACTTTTTAGCGGGAGAACGCATGAGCAGTTCTTC.

The V gene is TRBV4-2, the J gene TRBJ2-7; D ambiguous. Germline CDR1 is LGHNA and CDR2 is YNFKEQ. This CDR3 has 13 amino acids. Trimming took 0 bases from V and 4 from J, leaving 7 bases between them. The CDR3: CASSQDPPYEQYF. The CDR3 DNA reads TGTGCCAGCAGCCAAGATCCCCCTTACGAGCAGTACTTC.

The V and J genes are TRBV4-3 and TRBJ2-1; the match to TRBD2 covers 12 bases. The germline V gene has CDR1 LGHNA and CDR2 YSLEER. Losses at the gene ends were 4 bases for V and 4 bases for J; bases not matched to a gene: 2. CDR3 size: 15 residues. The CDR3: CASSPGLAGYNEQFF. The DNA of the CDR3 is TGCGCCAGCAGCCCCGGACTAGCGGGATACAATGAGCAGTTCTTC.